This T cell receptor beta chain was recovered during a study of cytomegalovirus exposure and HLA in healthy donors. A remark on this clone: The antigen remains undetermined.

In the PCR, 60 Vbeta and 13 Jbeta primers were used. Sequenced by immunoSEQ multiplex PCR; TCRdb stores in-frame clones only, minus some. The sample carries 200,000 to 250,000 clones, roughly 80% recorded once. Findings of the study overall: Later analysis identified a missense DCLRE1C variant that was linked to TCR beta V- and J-gene trimming.

J was trimmed by 5 bases and V by 5 bases; bases with no gene match: 13. Germline V lookup: CDR1 SGHTA, CDR2 FQGNSA. This CDR3 is 18 amino acids long. Donors in the study were healthy people who gave bone marrow. This clonotype was sampled from a girl aged 2 to 10 in good health and CMV-seronegative. J is TRBJ2-2 and V is TRBV7-2, with 11 bases matching TRBD2. Material: PBMCs. Written as DNA, the CDR3 is TGTGCCAGCAGCCCCCGCCCCCCGACTAGCGGGAAAACCGGGGAGCTGTTTTTT. Its protein is CASSPRPPTSGKTGELFF.